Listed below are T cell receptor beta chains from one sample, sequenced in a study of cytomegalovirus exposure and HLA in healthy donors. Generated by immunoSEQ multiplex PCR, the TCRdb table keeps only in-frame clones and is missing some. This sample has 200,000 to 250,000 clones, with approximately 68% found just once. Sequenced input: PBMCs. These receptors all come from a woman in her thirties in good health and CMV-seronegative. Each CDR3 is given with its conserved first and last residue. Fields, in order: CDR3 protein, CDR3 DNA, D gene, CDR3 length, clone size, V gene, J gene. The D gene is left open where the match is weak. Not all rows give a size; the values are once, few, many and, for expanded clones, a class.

CASSLAEGYTF	TGTGCCAGCAGCTTGGCCGAAGGCTACACCTTC	-	11	few	TRBV7-9	TRBJ1-2
CASSLQGEWNEQFF	TGTGCCAGCAGCTTGCAGGGGGAGTGGAATGAGCAGTTCTTC	TRBD1	14	-	TRBV7-3	TRBJ2-1
CASSYSAGGDQPQHF	TGTGCCAGCAGTTACTCGGCAGGGGGCGATCAGCCCCAGCATTTT	TRBD1	15	few	TRBV6-5	TRBJ1-5
CASSVMGGTEAFF	TGTGCCAGCTCCGTGATGGGGGGAACTGAAGCTTTCTTT	-	13	-	TRBV6-5	TRBJ1-1
CASSLESGGTYEQYF	TGTGCCAGCAGCTTAGAAAGCGGGGGTACCTACGAGCAGTACTTC	TRBD2	15	once	TRBV11-2	TRBJ2-7
CASSEAPSTEAFF	TGTGCCAGCAGTGAAGCCCCATCAACTGAAGCTTTCTTT	-	13	-	TRBV2	TRBJ1-1
CATSSGVAGGSEQFF	TGTGCCACCAGCAGCGGGGTAGCGGGGGGGAGTGAGCAGTTCTTC	TRBD2	15	-	TRBV15	TRBJ2-1
CASSPDRVQYF	TGTGCCAGCAGCCCGGACAGGGTTCAGTACTTC	TRBD1	11	-	TRBV6-5	TRBJ2-7
CASSLFSNTGELFF	TGCGCCAGCAGCTTGTTCTCGAACACCGGGGAGCTGTTTTTT	-	14	-	TRBV5-1	TRBJ2-2
CASRLQGADTQYF	TGTGCCAGTAGATTACAGGGGGCAGATACGCAGTATTTT	TRBD1	13	-	TRBV19	TRBJ2-3
CASSRDAGRGYGYTF	TGTGCCAGCAGTCGGGACGCAGGGAGGGGCTATGGCTACACCTTC	-	15	-	TRBV5-4	TRBJ1-2
CASSEYRDGETQYF	TGTGCCAGCAGTGAATACAGGGACGGGGAGACCCAGTACTTC	-	14	-	TRBV2	TRBJ2-5
CASSITAGGRGRSSYNEQFF	TGTGCCAGTAGTATTACGGCGGGAGGGCGGGGGAGAAGCTCCTACAATGAGCAGTTCTTC	TRBD2	20	-	TRBV19	TRBJ2-1